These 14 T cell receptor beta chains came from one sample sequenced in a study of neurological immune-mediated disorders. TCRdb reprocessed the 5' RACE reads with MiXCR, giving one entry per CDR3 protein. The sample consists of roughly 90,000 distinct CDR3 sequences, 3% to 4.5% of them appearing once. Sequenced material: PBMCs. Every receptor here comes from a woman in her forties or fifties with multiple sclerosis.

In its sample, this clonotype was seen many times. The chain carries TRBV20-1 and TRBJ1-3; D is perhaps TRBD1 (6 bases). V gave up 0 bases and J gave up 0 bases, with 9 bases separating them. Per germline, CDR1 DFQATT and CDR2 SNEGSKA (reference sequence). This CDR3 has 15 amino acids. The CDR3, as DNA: TGCAGTGCTAGAGATCAGGGGACCTCTGGAAACACCATATATTTT. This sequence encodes CSARDQGTSGNTIYF.

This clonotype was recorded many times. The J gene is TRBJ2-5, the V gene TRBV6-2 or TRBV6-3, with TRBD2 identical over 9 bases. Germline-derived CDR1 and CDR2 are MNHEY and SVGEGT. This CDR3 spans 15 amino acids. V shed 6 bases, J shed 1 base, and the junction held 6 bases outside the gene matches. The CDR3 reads CASSQRGATQETQYF. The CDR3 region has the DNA TGTGCCAGCAGCCAGCGGGGGGCGACCCAAGAGACCCAGTACTTC.

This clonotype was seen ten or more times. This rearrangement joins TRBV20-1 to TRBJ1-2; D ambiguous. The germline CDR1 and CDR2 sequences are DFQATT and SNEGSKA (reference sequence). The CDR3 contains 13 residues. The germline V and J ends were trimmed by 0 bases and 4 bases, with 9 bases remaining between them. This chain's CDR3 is CSARDLELYGYTF. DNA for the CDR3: TGCAGTGCTAGAGACCTGGAACTCTATGGCTACACCTTC.

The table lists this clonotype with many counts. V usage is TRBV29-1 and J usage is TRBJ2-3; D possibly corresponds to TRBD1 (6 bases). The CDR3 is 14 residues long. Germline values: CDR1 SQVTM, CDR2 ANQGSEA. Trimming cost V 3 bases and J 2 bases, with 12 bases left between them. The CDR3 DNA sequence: TGCAGCGTTGAGATTGGGACAACCACAGATACGCAGTATTTT. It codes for CSVEIGTTTDTQYF.

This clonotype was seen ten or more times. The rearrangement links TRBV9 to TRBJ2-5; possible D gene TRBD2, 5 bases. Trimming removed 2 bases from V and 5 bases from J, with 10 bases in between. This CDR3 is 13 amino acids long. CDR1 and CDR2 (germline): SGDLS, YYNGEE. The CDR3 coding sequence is TGTGCCAGCAGCGTTAGCGTCGGGGAGACCCAGTACTTC. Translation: CASSVSVGETQYF.

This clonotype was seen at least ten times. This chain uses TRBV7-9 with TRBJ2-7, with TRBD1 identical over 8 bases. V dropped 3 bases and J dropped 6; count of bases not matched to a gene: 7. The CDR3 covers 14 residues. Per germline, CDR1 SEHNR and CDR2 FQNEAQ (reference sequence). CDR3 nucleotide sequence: TGTGCCAGCAGCTTCTCGGACAGGGCTGGCGAGCAGTACTTC. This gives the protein CASSFSDRAGEQYF.

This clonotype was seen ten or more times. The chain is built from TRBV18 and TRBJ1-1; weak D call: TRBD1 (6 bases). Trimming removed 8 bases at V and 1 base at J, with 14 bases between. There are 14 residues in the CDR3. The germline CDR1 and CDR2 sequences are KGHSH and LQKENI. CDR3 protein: CASTPGVENTEAFF. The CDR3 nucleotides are TGTGCCAGCACCCCAGGGGTTGAGAACACTGAAGCTTTCTTT. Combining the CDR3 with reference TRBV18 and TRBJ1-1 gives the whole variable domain NAGVMQNPRHLVRRRGQEARLRCSPMKGHSHVYWYRQLPEEGLKFMVYLQKENIIDESGMPKERFSAEFPKEGPSILRIQQVVRGDSAAYFCASTPGVENTEAFFGQGTRLTVV.

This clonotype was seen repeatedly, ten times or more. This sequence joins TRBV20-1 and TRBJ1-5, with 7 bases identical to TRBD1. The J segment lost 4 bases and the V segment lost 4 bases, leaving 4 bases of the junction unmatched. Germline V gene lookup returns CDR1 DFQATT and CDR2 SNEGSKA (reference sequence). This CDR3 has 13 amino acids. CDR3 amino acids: CSAKGQQNQPQHF. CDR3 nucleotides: TGCAGTGCTAAGGGACAGCAGAATCAGCCCCAGCATTTT.

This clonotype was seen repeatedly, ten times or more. CDR3 nucleotide sequence: TGCGCCAGCGTGCGGGCCGGGGAGCTGTTTTTT. This sequence encodes CASVRAGELFF. The chain links TRBV5-1 to TRBJ2-2, with a possible D match to TRBD2 (5 bases). This CDR3 comprises 11 residues. In germline, CDR1 is SGHRS, CDR2 YFSETQ. V was pared by 7 bases and J by 6 bases, with 7 bases between. The full variable domain, rest sourced from reference TRBV5-1 and TRBJ2-2, is KAGVTQTPRYLIKTRGQQVTLSCSPISGHRSVSWYQQTPGQGLQFLFEYFSETQRNKGNFPGRFSGRQFSNSRSEMNVSTLELGDSALYLCASVRAGELFFGEGSRLTVL.

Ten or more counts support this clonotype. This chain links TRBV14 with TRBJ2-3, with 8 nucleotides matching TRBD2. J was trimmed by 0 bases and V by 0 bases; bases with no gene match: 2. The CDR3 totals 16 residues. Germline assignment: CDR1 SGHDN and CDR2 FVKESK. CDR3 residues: CASSQDAGGSTDTQYF. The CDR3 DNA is TGTGCCAGCAGCCAAGACGCGGGGGGTAGCACAGATACGCAGTATTTT.

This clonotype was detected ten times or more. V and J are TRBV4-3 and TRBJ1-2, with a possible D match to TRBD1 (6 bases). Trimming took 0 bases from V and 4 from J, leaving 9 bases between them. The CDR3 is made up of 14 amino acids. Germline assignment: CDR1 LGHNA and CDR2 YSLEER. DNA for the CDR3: TGCGCCAGCAGCCAAGATAGGGGGAGCTATGGCTACACCTTC. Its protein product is CASSQDRGSYGYTF.

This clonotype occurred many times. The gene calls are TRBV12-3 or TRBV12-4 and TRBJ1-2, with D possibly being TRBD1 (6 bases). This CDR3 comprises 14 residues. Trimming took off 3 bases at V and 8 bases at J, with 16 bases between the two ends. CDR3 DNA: TGTGCCAGCAGTTTTGGACAGCCAACGAGGGGCTACACCTTC. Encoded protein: CASSFGQPTRGYTF.

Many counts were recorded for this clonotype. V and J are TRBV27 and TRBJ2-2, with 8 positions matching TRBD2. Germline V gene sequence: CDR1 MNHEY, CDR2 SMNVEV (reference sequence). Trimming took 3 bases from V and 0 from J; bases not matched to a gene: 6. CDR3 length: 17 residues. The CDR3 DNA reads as TGTGCCAGCAGTTTCTCCGGGGGGGCCGCGAACACCGGGGAGCTGTTTTTT. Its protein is CASSFSGGAANTGELFF.

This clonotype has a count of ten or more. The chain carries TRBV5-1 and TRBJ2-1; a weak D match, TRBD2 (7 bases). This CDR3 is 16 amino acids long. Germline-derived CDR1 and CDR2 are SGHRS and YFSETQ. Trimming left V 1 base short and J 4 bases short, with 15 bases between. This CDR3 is CASSLMRGGAYNEQFF. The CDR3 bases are TGCGCCAGCAGCTTGATGCGCGGGGGCGCATACAATGAGCAGTTCTTC.